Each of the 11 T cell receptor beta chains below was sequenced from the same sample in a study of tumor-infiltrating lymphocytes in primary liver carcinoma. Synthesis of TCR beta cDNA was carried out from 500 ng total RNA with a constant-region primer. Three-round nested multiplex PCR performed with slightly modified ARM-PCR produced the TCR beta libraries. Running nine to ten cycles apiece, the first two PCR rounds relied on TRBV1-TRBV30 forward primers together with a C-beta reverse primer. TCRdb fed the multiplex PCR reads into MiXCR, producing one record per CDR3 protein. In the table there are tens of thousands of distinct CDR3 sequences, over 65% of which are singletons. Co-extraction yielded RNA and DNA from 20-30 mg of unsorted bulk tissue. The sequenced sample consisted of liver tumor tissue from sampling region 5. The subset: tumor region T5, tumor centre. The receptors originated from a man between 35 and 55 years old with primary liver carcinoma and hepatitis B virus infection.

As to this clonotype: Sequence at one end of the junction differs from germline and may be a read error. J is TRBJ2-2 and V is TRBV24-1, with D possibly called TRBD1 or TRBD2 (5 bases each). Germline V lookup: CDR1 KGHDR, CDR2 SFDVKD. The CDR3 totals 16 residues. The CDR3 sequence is CATTPNHQDSTGEPFF. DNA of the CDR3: TGTGCCACCACTCCGAACCACCAAGACAGCACCGGGGAGCCGTTTTTT.

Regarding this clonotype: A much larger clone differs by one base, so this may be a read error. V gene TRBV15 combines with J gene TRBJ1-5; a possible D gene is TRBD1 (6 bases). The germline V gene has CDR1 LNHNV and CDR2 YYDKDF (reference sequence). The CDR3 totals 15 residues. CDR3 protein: CATSRDSRGGQPHHF. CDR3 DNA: TGTGCCACCAGCAGAGATAGCAGGGGCGGTCAGCCCCATCATTTT. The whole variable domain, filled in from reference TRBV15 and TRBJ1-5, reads DAMVIQNPRYQVTQFGKPVTLSCSQTLNHNVMYWYQQKSSQAPKLLFHYYDKDFNNEADTPDNFQSRRPNTSFCFLDIRSPGLGDTAMYLCATSRDSRGGQPHHFGDGTRLSIL.

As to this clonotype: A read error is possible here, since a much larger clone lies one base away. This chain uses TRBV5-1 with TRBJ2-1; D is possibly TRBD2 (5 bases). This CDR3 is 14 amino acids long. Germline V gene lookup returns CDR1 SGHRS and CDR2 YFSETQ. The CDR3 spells CTSSTRTAYNEQFF. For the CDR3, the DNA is TGCACCAGCAGCACCAGGACTGCCTACAATGAGCAGTTCTTC.

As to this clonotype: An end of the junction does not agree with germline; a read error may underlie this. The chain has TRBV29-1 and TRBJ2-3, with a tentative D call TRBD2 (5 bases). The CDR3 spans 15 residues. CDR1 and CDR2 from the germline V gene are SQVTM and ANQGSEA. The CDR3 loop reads CSVERFLGFTDTQYF. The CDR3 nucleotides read TGTAGCGTTGAAAGGTTCCTGGGGTTCACAGATACGCAGTATTTT.

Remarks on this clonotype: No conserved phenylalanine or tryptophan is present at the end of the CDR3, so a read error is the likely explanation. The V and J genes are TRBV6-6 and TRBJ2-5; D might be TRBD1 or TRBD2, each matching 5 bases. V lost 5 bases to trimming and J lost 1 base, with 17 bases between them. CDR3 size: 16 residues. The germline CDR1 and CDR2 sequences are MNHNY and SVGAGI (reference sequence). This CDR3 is CASSIRDRGTQETQYL. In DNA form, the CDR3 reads TGTGCCAGCAGTATCCGGGATAGGGGTACCCAAGAGACCCAGTACCTC.

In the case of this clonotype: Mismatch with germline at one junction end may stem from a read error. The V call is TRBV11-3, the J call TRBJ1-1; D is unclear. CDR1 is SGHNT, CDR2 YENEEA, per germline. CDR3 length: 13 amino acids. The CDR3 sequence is CARSLAINTEAFF. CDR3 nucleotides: TGTGCCAGGAGCTTAGCAATCAACACTGAAGCTTTCTTT.

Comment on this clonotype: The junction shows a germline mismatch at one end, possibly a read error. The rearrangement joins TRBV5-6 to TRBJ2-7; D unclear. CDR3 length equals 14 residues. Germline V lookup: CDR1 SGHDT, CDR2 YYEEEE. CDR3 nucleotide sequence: TGTGCCAGCAGCTTATGGGGAAGCTCCTACGGGCAGTGCTTC. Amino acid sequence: CASSLWGSSYGQCF.

In DNA, the CDR3 is TGCGCCAGCACCTATACAAGGGGCATAGATACGCAGTATTTT. It codes for CASTYTRGIDTQYF. This chain uses TRBV10-2 with TRBJ2-3; TRBD1 might be the D (5 bases). CDR1 WSHSY and CDR2 SAAADI come from the germline V gene. CDR3 length equals 14 residues. Deletions cut 7 bases from V and 5 bases from J, with 16 bases between.

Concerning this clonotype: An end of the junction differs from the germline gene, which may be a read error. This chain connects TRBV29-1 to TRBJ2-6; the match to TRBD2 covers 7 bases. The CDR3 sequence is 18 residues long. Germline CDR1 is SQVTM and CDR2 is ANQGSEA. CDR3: CGVGGTGGSLSGANVLTF. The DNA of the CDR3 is TGCGGCGTTGGAGGGACTGGCGGGAGCCTCTCTGGGGCCAACGTCCTGACTTTC. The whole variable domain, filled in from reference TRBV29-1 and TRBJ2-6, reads SAVISQKPSRDICQRGTSLTIQCQVDSQVTMMFWYRQQPGQSLTLIATANQGSEATYESGFVIDKFPISRPNLTFSTLTVSNMSPEDSSIYLCGVGGTGGSLSGANVLTFGAGSRLTVL.

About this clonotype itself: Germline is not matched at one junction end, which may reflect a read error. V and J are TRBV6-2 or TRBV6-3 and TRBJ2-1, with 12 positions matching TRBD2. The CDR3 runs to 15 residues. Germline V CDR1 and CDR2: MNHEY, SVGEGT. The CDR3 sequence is CASRPLAGGHNKQFF. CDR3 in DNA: TGTGCCAGCAGGCCACTAGCGGGAGGTCACAATAAGCAGTTCTTC.

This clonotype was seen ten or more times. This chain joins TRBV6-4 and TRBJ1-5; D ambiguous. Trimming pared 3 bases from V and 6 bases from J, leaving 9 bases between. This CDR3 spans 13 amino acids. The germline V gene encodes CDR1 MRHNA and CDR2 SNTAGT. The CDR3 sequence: CASSEGDAQPQHF. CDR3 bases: TGTGCCAGCAGTGAGGGTGACGCTCAGCCCCAGCATTTT.